A selection of T cell receptor beta chains follows, all from one sample in a study of blood T cell repertoires in COVID-19. Repertoires were generated with immunoSEQ multiplex PCR, while TCRdb's copy carries only in-frame clones and drops some. Among about 190,000 clones listed, around nine tenths were seen once. Sequencing was carried out using peripheral blood. These receptors all come from a woman in her thirties or forties who had recovered from COVID-19. Both conserved end residues are part of each CDR3. Each record gives: CDR3 DNA, CDR3 protein, clone size, J gene, V gene, D gene. D genes are given only for firm matches. The size field is filled for only some rows; it gives once, few, many or a size class.

CDR3nt: TGTGCCATCAGTGACTCAGCTAGCGGGGGTGGTAGCGAGCAGTACTTC; CDR3aa: CAISDSASGGGSEQYF; abundance: NA; j_gene: TRBJ2-7; v_gene: TRBV10-3; d_gene: TRBD2
CDR3nt: TGTGCCAGCAGCGTAGCCTACGGGGGAATAGATACGCAGTATTTT; CDR3aa: CASSVAYGGIDTQYF; abundance: NA; j_gene: TRBJ2-3; v_gene: TRBV9; d_gene: NA
CDR3nt: TGCAGCGTCCTCCCCGGCACTGAAGCTTTCTTT; CDR3aa: CSVLPGTEAFF; abundance: NA; j_gene: TRBJ1-1; v_gene: TRBV29-1; d_gene: NA
CDR3nt: TGCGCCAGCAGCTTGGAGGCAGGCCCCTATGGCTACACCTTC; CDR3aa: CASSLEAGPYGYTF; abundance: NA; j_gene: TRBJ1-2; v_gene: TRBV5-1; d_gene: NA
CDR3nt: TGTGCCAGGAGGCCCCCAGGAGGTAATGGCTACACCTTC; CDR3aa: CARRPPGGNGYTF; abundance: few; j_gene: TRBJ1-2; v_gene: TRBV30; d_gene: NA
CDR3nt: TGTGCCAGCAGCCCCCAGGACTTC; CDR3aa: CASSPQDF; abundance: NA; j_gene: TRBJ2-7; v_gene: TRBV7-9; d_gene: NA
CDR3nt: TGCAGTGCTAGTCCACCTAGCGGAAACAATGAGCAGTTCTTC; CDR3aa: CSASPPSGNNEQFF; abundance: NA; j_gene: TRBJ2-1; v_gene: TRBV20-1; d_gene: TRBD2
CDR3nt: TGTGCCAGCTCGGAAGGGGTTTCCGAGCAGTACTTC; CDR3aa: CASSEGVSEQYF; abundance: few; j_gene: TRBJ2-7; v_gene: TRBV3-1/TRBV3-2; d_gene: NA
CDR3nt: TGTGCCAGCAGCCAAATTGCCGGGGACACTGAAGCTTTCTTT; CDR3aa: CASSQIAGDTEAFF; abundance: NA; j_gene: TRBJ1-1; v_gene: TRBV3-1/TRBV3-2; d_gene: NA
CDR3nt: TGTGCCAGCAGCTTGACTTCCAGGGCGAACACTGAAGCTTTCTTT; CDR3aa: CASSLTSRANTEAFF; abundance: once; j_gene: TRBJ1-1; v_gene: TRBV11-2; d_gene: NA
CDR3nt: TGTGCCAGCAGCCAGGACCCCGGCAGGGGGATCCGCGAGCAGTACTTC; CDR3aa: CASSQDPGRGIREQYF; abundance: once; j_gene: TRBJ2-7; v_gene: TRBV4-2; d_gene: TRBD1
CDR3nt: TGTGCCAGCAGCGGCGGAGGGACTAGCGGCCGGAATGAGCAGTTCTTC; CDR3aa: CASSGGGTSGRNEQFF; abundance: NA; j_gene: TRBJ2-1; v_gene: TRBV9; d_gene: TRBD2
CDR3nt: TGTGCCAGTAGAAACAAAGGACAGGGAATGACCCAGCATTTT; CDR3aa: CASRNKGQGMTQHF; abundance: NA; j_gene: TRBJ1-5; v_gene: TRBV19; d_gene: TRBD1
CDR3nt: TGTGCCAGCAGAGAAGGGACTTCCTACGAGCAGTACTTC; CDR3aa: CASREGTSYEQYF; abundance: NA; j_gene: TRBJ2-7; v_gene: TRBV6-1; d_gene: NA
CDR3nt: TGTGCCAGCAGTTCGCGATCGCCAAGTAGCAATCAGCCCCAGCATTTT; CDR3aa: CASSSRSPSSNQPQHF; abundance: NA; j_gene: TRBJ1-5; v_gene: TRBV28; d_gene: NA
CDR3nt: TGTGCCAGCAGTGCACCGGGACATATGACCCAGTACTTC; CDR3aa: CASSAPGHMTQYF; abundance: NA; j_gene: TRBJ2-5; v_gene: TRBV28; d_gene: NA
CDR3nt: TGTGCCAGCAGTCCAAAAGAGACCCAGTACTTC; CDR3aa: CASSPKETQYF; abundance: NA; j_gene: TRBJ2-5; v_gene: TRBV12-3/TRBV12-4; d_gene: NA
CDR3nt: TGCGCCAGCAGCTTTCTGGCTTCAGAAGAGACCCAGTACTTC; CDR3aa: CASSFLASEETQYF; abundance: once; j_gene: TRBJ2-5; v_gene: TRBV5-1; d_gene: NA
CDR3nt: TGCGCCAGCAGCTTGGCACTAGCGGGAGCGGGAAATGAGCAGTTCTTC; CDR3aa: CASSLALAGAGNEQFF; abundance: once; j_gene: TRBJ2-1; v_gene: TRBV5-1; d_gene: TRBD2
CDR3nt: TGTGCCAGCAGCCCGGGACTAGCGGGAGTAGGGGAGCAGTTCTTC; CDR3aa: CASSPGLAGVGEQFF; abundance: NA; j_gene: TRBJ2-1; v_gene: TRBV7-2; d_gene: TRBD2
CDR3nt: TGTGCCAGCAGTGCCGGGGGGACATACGCCCGCAATCAGCCCCAGCATTTT; CDR3aa: CASSAGGTYARNQPQHF; abundance: NA; j_gene: TRBJ1-5; v_gene: TRBV28; d_gene: NA
CDR3nt: TGTGCCAGCAGTCTGGCCAACTACAATGAGCAGTTCTTC; CDR3aa: CASSLANYNEQFF; abundance: NA; j_gene: TRBJ2-1; v_gene: TRBV27; d_gene: NA
CDR3nt: TGTGCCAGCAGCAGCGGAGGTTTCGATGAAAAACTGTTTTTT; CDR3aa: CASSSGGFDEKLFF; abundance: NA; j_gene: TRBJ1-4; v_gene: TRBV21-1; d_gene: NA
CDR3nt: TGTGCCAGCCGACCCGACAGAACGAACACCGGGGAGCTGTTTTTT; CDR3aa: CASRPDRTNTGELFF; abundance: NA; j_gene: TRBJ2-2; v_gene: TRBV11-3; d_gene: NA